The text below deals with one T cell receptor beta chain. This entry is derived from a study of blood T cell repertoires in COVID-19. Across the study: Samples came from the United States, Italy and Spain, spanning acute and convalescent COVID-19.

TCRdb's copy holds only in-frame clones and misses some; the assay was immunoSEQ multiplex PCR. The table lists some 180,000 clones, 85% to 90% of them singletons. Germline CDR1 is SGHRS and CDR2 is YFSETQ. V shed 3 bases and J shed 6 bases, with 16 bases lying between them. The length of the CDR3 is 16 residues. The participants were between about 18 and 90 years old and came from about two dozen US areas. Clinical history as reported by participants underpinned cohort assignment. The sequence was obtained from a woman aged 40 to 50 in a cohort exposed to, infected with or recovered from COVID-19 (not recorded which). Sequencing used PBMCs or T cells enriched from blood (not recorded which). This rearrangement joins TRBV5-1 to TRBJ1-6, with D possibly being TRBD1 (5 bases). The CDR3 region has the DNA TGCGCCAGCAGCTCTCCCGGCGGGGCCACTAATTCACCCCTCCACTTT. Its protein product is CASSSPGGATNSPLHF.